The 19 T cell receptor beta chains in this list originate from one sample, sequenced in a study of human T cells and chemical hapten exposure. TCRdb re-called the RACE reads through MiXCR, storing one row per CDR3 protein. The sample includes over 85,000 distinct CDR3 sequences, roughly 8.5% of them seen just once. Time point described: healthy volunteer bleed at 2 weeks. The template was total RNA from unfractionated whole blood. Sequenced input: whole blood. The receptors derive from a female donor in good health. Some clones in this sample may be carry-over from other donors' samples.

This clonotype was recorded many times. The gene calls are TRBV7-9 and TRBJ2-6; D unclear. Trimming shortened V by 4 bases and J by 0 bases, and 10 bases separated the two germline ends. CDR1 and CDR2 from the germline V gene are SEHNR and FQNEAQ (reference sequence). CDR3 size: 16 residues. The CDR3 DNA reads TGTGCCAGCAGCTGGCCGGATCGCTCTGGGGCCAACGTCCTGACTTTC. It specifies CASSWPDRSGANVLTF.

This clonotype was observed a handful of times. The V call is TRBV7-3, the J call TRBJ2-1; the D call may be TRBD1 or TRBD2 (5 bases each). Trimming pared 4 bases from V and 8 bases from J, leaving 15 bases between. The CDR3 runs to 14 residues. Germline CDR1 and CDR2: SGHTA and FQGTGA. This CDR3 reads CASSSGTPEDEQFF. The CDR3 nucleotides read TGTGCCAGCAGCTCCGGGACCCCCGAGGATGAGCAGTTCTTC.

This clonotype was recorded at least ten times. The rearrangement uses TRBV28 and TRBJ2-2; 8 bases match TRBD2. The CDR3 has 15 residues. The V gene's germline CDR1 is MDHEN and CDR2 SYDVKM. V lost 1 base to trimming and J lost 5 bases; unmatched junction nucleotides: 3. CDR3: CASSLLAGRTGELFF. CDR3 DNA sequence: TGTGCCAGCAGTTTATTAGCGGGACGGACCGGGGAGCTGTTTTTT.

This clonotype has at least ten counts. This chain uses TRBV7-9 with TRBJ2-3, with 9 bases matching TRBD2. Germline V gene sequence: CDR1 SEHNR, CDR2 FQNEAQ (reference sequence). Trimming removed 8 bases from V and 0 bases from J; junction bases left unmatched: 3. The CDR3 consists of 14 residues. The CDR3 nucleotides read TGTGCCAGCCAGACTAGCGGAAGCACAGATACGCAGTATTTT. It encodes CASQTSGSTDTQYF.

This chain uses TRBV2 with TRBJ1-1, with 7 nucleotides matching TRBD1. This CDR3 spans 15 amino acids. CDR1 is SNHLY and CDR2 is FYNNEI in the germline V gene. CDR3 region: CVTTRQGSENTEAFF. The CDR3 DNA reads TGTGTCACTACCCGACAGGGCTCTGAGAACACTGAAGCTTTCTTT.

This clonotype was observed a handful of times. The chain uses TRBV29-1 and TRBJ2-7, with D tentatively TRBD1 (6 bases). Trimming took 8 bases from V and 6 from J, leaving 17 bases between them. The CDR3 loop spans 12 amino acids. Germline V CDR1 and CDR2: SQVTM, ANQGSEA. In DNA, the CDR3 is TGCAGCTTCGGACAGAAACGTACCGAGCAGTACTTC. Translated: CSFGQKRTEQYF.

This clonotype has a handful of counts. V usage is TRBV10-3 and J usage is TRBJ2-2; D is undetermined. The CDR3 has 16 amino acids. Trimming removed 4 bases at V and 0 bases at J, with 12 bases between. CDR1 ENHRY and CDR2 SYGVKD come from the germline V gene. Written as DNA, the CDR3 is TGTGCCATCAGTGCTTACGGTTACGCGAACACCGGGGAGCTGTTTTTT. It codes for CAISAYGYANTGELFF.

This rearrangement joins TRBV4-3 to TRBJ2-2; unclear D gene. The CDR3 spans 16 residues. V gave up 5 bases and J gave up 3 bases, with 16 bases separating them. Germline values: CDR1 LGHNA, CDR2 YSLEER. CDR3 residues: CASSSIGETHTGELFF. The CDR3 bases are TGCGCCAGCAGCTCCATCGGCGAAACTCACACCGGGGAGCTGTTTTTT.

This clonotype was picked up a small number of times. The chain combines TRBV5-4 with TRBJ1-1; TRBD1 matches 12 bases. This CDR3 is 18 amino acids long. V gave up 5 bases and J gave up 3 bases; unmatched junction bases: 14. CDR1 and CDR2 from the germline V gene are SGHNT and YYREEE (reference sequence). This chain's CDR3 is CASSSPSGTGGKDTEAFF. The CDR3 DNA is TGTGCCAGCAGTTCGCCGTCCGGGACAGGGGGCAAGGACACTGAAGCTTTCTTT.

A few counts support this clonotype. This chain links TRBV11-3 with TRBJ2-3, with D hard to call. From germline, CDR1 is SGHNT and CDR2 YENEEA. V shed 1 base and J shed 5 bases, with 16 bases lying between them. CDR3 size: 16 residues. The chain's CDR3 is CASSLVGPSQRDTQYF. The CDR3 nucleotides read TGTGCCAGCAGCTTAGTGGGCCCCTCTCAGAGAGATACGCAGTATTTT.

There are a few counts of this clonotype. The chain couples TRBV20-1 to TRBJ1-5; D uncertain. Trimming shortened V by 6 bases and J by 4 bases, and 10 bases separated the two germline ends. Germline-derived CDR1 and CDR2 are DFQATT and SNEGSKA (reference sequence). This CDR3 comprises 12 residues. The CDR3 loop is CSAGAGNQPQHF. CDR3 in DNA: TGCAGTGCGGGTGCCGGTAATCAGCCCCAGCATTTT.

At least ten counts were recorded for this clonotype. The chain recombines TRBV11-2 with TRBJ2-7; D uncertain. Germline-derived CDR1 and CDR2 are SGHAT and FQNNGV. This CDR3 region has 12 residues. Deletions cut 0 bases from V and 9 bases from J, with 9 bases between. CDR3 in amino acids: CASSLDVFWQYF. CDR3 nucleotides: TGTGCCAGCAGCTTAGATGTGTTTTGGCAGTACTTC.

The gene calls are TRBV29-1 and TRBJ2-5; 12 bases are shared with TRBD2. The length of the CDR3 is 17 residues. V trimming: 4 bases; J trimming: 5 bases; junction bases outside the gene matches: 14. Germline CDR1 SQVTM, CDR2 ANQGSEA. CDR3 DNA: TGCAGCGTTGCTCGATCGTCGACTAGCGGGAGAGGGGAGACCCAGTACTTC. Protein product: CSVARSSTSGRGETQYF.

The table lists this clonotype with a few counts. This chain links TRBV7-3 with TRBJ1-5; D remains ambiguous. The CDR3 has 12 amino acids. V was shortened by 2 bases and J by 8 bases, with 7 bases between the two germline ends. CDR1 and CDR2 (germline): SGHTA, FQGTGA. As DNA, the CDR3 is TGTGCCAGCAGCTTATTTTGGAAGCCCCAGCATTTT. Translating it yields CASSLFWKPQHF.

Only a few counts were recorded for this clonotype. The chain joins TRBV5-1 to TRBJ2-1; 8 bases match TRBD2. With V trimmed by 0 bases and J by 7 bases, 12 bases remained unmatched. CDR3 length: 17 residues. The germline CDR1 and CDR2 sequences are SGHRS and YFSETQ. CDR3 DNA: TGCGCCAGCAGCTTGGTCGGGGGGGGAGGTCTGGAAAATGAGCAGTTCTTC. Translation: CASSLVGGGGLENEQFF. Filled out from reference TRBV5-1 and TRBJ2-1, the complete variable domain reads KAGVTQTPRYLIKTRGQQVTLSCSPISGHRSVSWYQQTPGQGLQFLFEYFSETQRNKGNFPGRFSGRQFSNSRSEMNVSTLELGDSALYLCASSLVGGGGLENEQFFGPGTRLTVL.

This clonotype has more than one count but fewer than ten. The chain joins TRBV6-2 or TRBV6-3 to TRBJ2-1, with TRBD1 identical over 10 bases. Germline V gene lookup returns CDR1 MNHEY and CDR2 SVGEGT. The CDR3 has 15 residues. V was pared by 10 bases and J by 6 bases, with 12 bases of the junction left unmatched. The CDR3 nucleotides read TGTGCCACCGCCGGAAGACAGGGGGCGGGCAATGAGCAGTTCTTC. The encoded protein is CATAGRQGAGNEQFF.

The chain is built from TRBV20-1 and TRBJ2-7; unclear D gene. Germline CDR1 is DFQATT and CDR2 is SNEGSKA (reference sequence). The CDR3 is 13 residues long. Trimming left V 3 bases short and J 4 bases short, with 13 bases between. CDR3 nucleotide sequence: TGCAGTGCTAGTTCCTCGGCCTTTTACGAGCAGTACTTC. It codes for CSASSSAFYEQYF.

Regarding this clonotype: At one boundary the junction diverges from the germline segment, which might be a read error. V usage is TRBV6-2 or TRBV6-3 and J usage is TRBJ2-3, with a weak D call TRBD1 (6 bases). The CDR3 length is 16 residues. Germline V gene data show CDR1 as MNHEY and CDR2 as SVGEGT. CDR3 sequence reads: CASTYPPGHDTDTQYF. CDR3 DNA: TGTGCCAGCACTTACCCCCCGGGACACGACACAGATACGCAGTATTTT.

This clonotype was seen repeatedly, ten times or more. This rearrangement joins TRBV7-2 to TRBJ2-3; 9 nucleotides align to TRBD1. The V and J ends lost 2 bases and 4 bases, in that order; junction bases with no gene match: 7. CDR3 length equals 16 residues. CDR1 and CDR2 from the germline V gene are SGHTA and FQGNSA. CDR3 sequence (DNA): TGTGCCAGCAGCTTATCCCCCACAGGGGGCGCAGATACGCAGTATTTT. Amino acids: CASSLSPTGGADTQYF.